These T cell receptor beta chains were read from a single sample in a study of cytomegalovirus exposure and HLA in healthy donors. Libraries were prepared by immunoSEQ multiplex PCR; TCRdb keeps only in-frame clonotypes and omits some of them. The sample lists over 110,000 clones; around 90% were seen once. Input material: PBMCs. The origin of the receptors is a man in his late teens or twenties in good health and CMV-seropositive. Each CDR3 is given with its conserved first and last residue. The order of the fields is CDR3 DNA, CDR3 protein, J gene, CDR3 length, D gene, V gene, clone size. A D gene is named only where the DNA matches it firmly. The size field is filled for only some rows; it gives once, few, many or a size class.

cdr3_nt: TGTGCCAGCACCGGGAAGGTCTACTATAGCACAGATACGCAGTATTTT
cdr3_aa: CASTGKVYYSTDTQYF
j_call: TRBJ2-3
cdr3_length: 16
d_call: -
v_call: TRBV5-6
clone_size: once

cdr3_nt: TGTGCCAGCAGCTTAACAGGGTCGGAGACCCAGTACTTC
cdr3_aa: CASSLTGSETQYF
j_call: TRBJ2-5
cdr3_length: 13
d_call: -
v_call: TRBV11-2
clone_size: -

cdr3_nt: TGTGCCAGCAGTTCGCGGGAGGTAGCGGGAGCCGAGCAGTACTTC
cdr3_aa: CASSSREVAGAEQYF
j_call: TRBJ2-7
cdr3_length: 15
d_call: TRBD2
v_call: TRBV6-5
clone_size: -

cdr3_nt: TGTGCCAGCAGCGGACAGGGGGCCTACGAGCAGTACTTC
cdr3_aa: CASSGQGAYEQYF
j_call: TRBJ2-7
cdr3_length: 13
d_call: TRBD1
v_call: TRBV28
clone_size: -

cdr3_nt: TGTGCCAGCAGGGAAACCGGGACTAGCGGGGCGGTAGAGACCCAGTACTTC
cdr3_aa: CASRETGTSGAVETQYF
j_call: TRBJ2-5
cdr3_length: 17
d_call: TRBD2
v_call: TRBV6-1
clone_size: -

cdr3_nt: TGTGCCACTTCCGCGTGGAATCAGCCCCAGCATTTT
cdr3_aa: CATSAWNQPQHF
j_call: TRBJ1-5
cdr3_length: 12
d_call: -
v_call: TRBV6-6
clone_size: few

cdr3_nt: TGTGCCAGCAGCGTCCAATCTCCAGGGACCCAGTACTTC
cdr3_aa: CASSVQSPGTQYF
j_call: TRBJ2-5
cdr3_length: 13
d_call: -
v_call: TRBV9
clone_size: -

cdr3_nt: TGTGCCAGCGACAGGGGGTCTTTATTAGGCTACACCTTC
cdr3_aa: CASDRGSLLGYTF
j_call: TRBJ1-2
cdr3_length: 13
d_call: TRBD1
v_call: TRBV28
clone_size: -

cdr3_nt: TGTGCCAGCAGTCTAATCACAGATACGCAGTATTTT
cdr3_aa: CASSLITDTQYF
j_call: TRBJ2-3
cdr3_length: 12
d_call: -
v_call: TRBV2
clone_size: -

cdr3_nt: TGTGCCAGCAGTGAAAGTAGCTACGAGCAGTACTTC
cdr3_aa: CASSESSYEQYF
j_call: TRBJ2-7
cdr3_length: 12
d_call: -
v_call: TRBV6-1
clone_size: few

cdr3_nt: TGTGCCAGCAGCTTAGGGGCGGGCTCAGACTACGAGCAGTACTTC
cdr3_aa: CASSLGAGSDYEQYF
j_call: TRBJ2-7
cdr3_length: 15
d_call: -
v_call: TRBV7-8
clone_size: few

cdr3_nt: TGTGCCAGCAGCCTACAGGGTGGGGGGACCCAGTACTTC
cdr3_aa: CASSLQGGGTQYF
j_call: TRBJ2-5
cdr3_length: 13
d_call: -
v_call: TRBV7-7
clone_size: few

cdr3_nt: TGCAGCGTTGGGACAGGGGGTTTCACAGATACGCAGTATTTT
cdr3_aa: CSVGTGGFTDTQYF
j_call: TRBJ2-3
cdr3_length: 14
d_call: TRBD1
v_call: TRBV29-1
clone_size: few

cdr3_nt: TGTGCCAGCGGAAATCCCCGGGGACAGGGAATCGAGCAGTACTTC
cdr3_aa: CASGNPRGQGIEQYF
j_call: TRBJ2-7
cdr3_length: 15
d_call: TRBD1
v_call: TRBV6-5
clone_size: -

cdr3_nt: TGTGCCAGCAGTGACGTGCAGGGGGGACCCTACGAGCAGTACTTC
cdr3_aa: CASSDVQGGPYEQYF
j_call: TRBJ2-7
cdr3_length: 15
d_call: -
v_call: TRBV6-1
clone_size: once

cdr3_nt: TGTGCCAGTAGTAAGGGGAATGGGCTTAGCACAGATACGCAGTATTTT
cdr3_aa: CASSKGNGLSTDTQYF
j_call: TRBJ2-3
cdr3_length: 16
d_call: -
v_call: TRBV19
clone_size: -